This T cell receptor beta chain was identified during a study of T cell responses to AZD1222 COVID-19 vaccine. The germline CDR1 and CDR2 sequences are SGDLS and YYNGEE. The germline V and J ends were trimmed by 0 bases and 3 bases, with 12 bases remaining between them. The CDR3 extends over 15 amino acids. Data came from immunoSEQ multiplex PCR; TCRdb stores just in-frame clones and leaves some out. Of 95,000 to 150,000 clones in the sample, 85% to 90% were seen once. Study-wide results and caveats: Vaccine-associated CD4 TCRs spanned spike, dominant at 160-218 and 743-854. Repertoire collection took place solely once the T cell response had peaked. Spike-specific TCR breadth and depth both grew after two AZD1222 doses. The donor cohort was predominantly white British with a female majority, and clonal diversity may have been underestimated.

Comments on this clone: No antigen is known for it.

The receptor was isolated from an adult in good health. The J gene is TRBJ1-1, the V gene TRBV9, with no clear D. Sequencing used peripheral blood, obtained on day 0 of MenACWY control vaccination. The CDR3, as DNA: TGTGCCAGCAGCGTAGATTTAAGGAGGGACACTGAAGCTTTCTTT. Its protein is CASSVDLRRDTEAFF.